This TCR beta chain was captured in a study of spatial heterogeneity in lung cancer. Study-level information: Combinations of a unique TCR and a UMI were tallied in raw reads, and on average each appeared more than ten times.

Regarding this clonotype: Antigen: not known.

A distinct unique molecular identifier was carried by each TCR cDNA molecule. TCRdb ran MiXCR on the 5' RACE reads and lists one entry per CDR3 protein. The repertoire includes over 25,000 distinct CDR3 sequences, roughly 6.9% of them detected once, and more than 20% sits in the top ten. Overall study results and limits: Higher tumor mutation counts went along with higher counts of expanded intratumoral alpha and beta TCRs.

Time point indicated: sample taken at primary tumor resection. The donors, fewer than 95 patients with untreated early-stage non-small cell lung cancer, provided the samples. The sequenced material consisted of unsorted whole RNA from tumor, nontumor lung or frozen PBMC. With 2 bases removed from V and 4 bases from J, the gap between germline ends came to 21 bases. This CDR3 comprises 17 residues. Germline CDR1 and CDR2: MNHEY and SVGAGI. This TCR was recovered from a male donor with early-stage non-small cell lung cancer. The chain combines TRBV6-5 with TRBJ2-7, with D possibly TRBD2 on 5 matching bases. Material: lung tumor tissue, obtained at surgery. The CDR3 DNA reads TGTGCCAGCAGTTACCTTCTAGACCCGACTACCGAATACGAGCAGTACTTC. Translated: CASSYLLDPTTEYEQYF.